Described below is a single T cell receptor beta chain sequence and its context. Its antigen is unidentified. The sample belongs to a study of T cell responses to AZD1222 COVID-19 vaccine. Findings and caveats of the study: Spike as a whole was targeted by vaccine-associated CD4 TCRs, dominant at 160-218 and 743-854.

TCRdb's copy holds only in-frame clones and misses some; the assay was immunoSEQ multiplex PCR. The repertoire holds around 100,000 clones, about 94% seen once, with roughly 2% in the top ten. This material consisted of peripheral blood, taken on day 0 of AZD1222 vaccination. This receptor was obtained from an adult in good health.

CDR3 sequence: CASSSGLATGELFF. CDR3 bases: TGTGCCAGCAGCTCGGGACTAGCTACCGGGGAGCTGTTTTTT. The V call is TRBV5-4, the J call TRBJ2-2; 9 nucleotides line up with TRBD2. From germline, CDR1 is SGHNT and CDR2 YYREEE (reference sequence). The CDR3 has 14 residues. The junction had 2 bases not matched to a gene; V was cut back by 3 bases and J by 5 bases.